Described below is a single TCR beta chain sequence and its context. V was pared by 5 bases and J by 10 bases, with 2 bases of the junction left unmatched. CDR3 length: 11 residues. This entry belongs to a study of T cell responses to AZD1222 COVID-19 vaccine. Study summary: Second-dose schedules of about 4 or about 12 weeks were combined.

Profiled with immunoSEQ multiplex PCR; TCRdb holds only in-frame clones, not every one. The sample has around 97,000 clones; 75% to 95% are singletons. The chain has TRBV12-3 or TRBV12-4 and TRBJ1-1; 9 bases align to TRBD1. The TCR was taken from an adult in good health. This specimen consisted of peripheral blood, obtained on day 0 of AZD1222 vaccination. In nucleotides, the CDR3 is TGTGCCAGCAGTCACAGGGGGCGAGCTTTCTTT. Translating gives CASSHRGRAFF.